These T cell receptor beta chains were read from a single sample in a study of PD-L1 blockade in urothelial cancer. Repertoires were generated with immunoSEQ multiplex PCR, while TCRdb's copy carries only in-frame clones and drops some. The sample comprises 35,000 to 45,000 clones, around 80% of which are singletons, and about 15% rests with the top ten. Here the sequenced sample was PBMCs, taken around atezolizumab (anti-PD-L1) treatment. All receptors derive from a man aged 55-75 years with urothelial cancer. Each CDR3 is given with its conserved first and last residue.

length	V	CDR3
11	TRBV7-2	CASSDSGTQYF
14	TRBV18	CASSLSKANEKLFF
15	TRBV28	CASREIRQGSYEQYF
16	TRBV11-2	CASSLEEGLAADTQYF
14	TRBV6-5	CASTVLAGDNEQFF
14	TRBV27	CASSLVYGGHQAFF
13	TRBV6-5	CASSYSKSTEAFF
15	TRBV5-4	CASSSGTESNSPLHF
17	TRBV7-2	CASSFTSGSVWGGELFF
14	TRBV4-2	CASSQDPTDYEQYF
13	TRBV5-1	CASYRSGRQEQFF
14	TRBV6-5	CASSYRLSNYGYTF
15	TRBV10-1	CASSESTTPRDEQYF
13	TRBV6-5	CASSGQGVETQYF
15	TRBV28	CASRNPRERAYEQYF
15	TRBV7-8	CASSLTGLFTYEQYF
15	TRBV6-6	CASSPRQGASYEQYF
14	TRBV29-1	CSVEVPGNTDTQYF
18	TRBV10-2	CASSEPGLAGGRTGELFF
15	TRBV6-5	CASSYGERTNEKLFF
13	TRBV27	CASSSSLNTEAFF
17	TRBV11-3	CASSGGGERENTGELFF
14	TRBV19	CAGGQGPPNYGYTF
15	TRBV5-1	CASSLARATNTEAFF
15	TRBV6-5	CASSPTFRGNQPQHF
13	TRBV29-1	CSVDLGEGYGYTF
14	TRBV19	CASSITGDTDTQYF
16	TRBV19	CASLPTGFGSGQPQHF
14	TRBV5-1	CASSLGAMNTEAFF
16	TRBV7-2	CASSSLQGNGANVLTF
18	TRBV10-1	CASSGTLVGVAGGNTIYF
14	TRBV5-6	CASMDTSVYTEAFF
15	TRBV4-1	CASSQEDRGEQPQHF
17	TRBV27	CASSPDRRHSGANVLTF
15	TRBV7-6	CASSADRAEGETQYF
17	TRBV2	CASKGPGQGMSDSPLHF
14	TRBV7-9	CASSSLSPNYGYTF
14	TRBV29-1	CSVEGRGSYNEQFF
14	TRBV18	CASSPGRVNYGYTF
11	TRBV6-1	CASSPGTFRVF
14	TRBV18	CASFIPGQGTEAFF
16	TRBV10-2	CASSYTSAGASGELFF
15	TRBV7-9	CASRQRGSYQETQYF
16	TRBV14	CASSRLAGAPTGELFF
13	TRBV29-1	CSVEGQRQETQYF
14	TRBV5-5	CASSGGQGNPEQYF
16	TRBV19	CASSILSSGHTGELFF
14	TRBV5-8	CASSLWRVYNEQFF
15	TRBV11-2	CASTLRQGSTDTQYF